This T cell receptor (beta chain) was retrieved from a study of T cells after yellow fever vaccination. V lost 0 bases and J 1 base, leaving 12 bases between the germline ends. There are 15 residues in the CDR3. Germline CDR1 is DFQATT and CDR2 is SNEGSKA (reference sequence). Each CDR3 protein gets one entry after TCRdb re-called the 5' RACE reads with MiXCR. The repertoire includes about 220,000 distinct CDR3 sequences, about 3% of them detected once, and 3.2% sits in the top ten. This specimen was CD4+ T cells sorted from PBMCs, taken 10 days after the yellow fever booster vaccination. The clonotype originates from a man younger than 35 who received the YFV17D yellow fever vaccine. The genes are TRBV20-1 and TRBJ1-1; D not certain. The CDR3 region has the DNA TGCAGTGCTAGAGATTTTAGCATGCCGAACACTGAAGCTTTCTTT. Protein product: CSARDFSMPNTEAFF.